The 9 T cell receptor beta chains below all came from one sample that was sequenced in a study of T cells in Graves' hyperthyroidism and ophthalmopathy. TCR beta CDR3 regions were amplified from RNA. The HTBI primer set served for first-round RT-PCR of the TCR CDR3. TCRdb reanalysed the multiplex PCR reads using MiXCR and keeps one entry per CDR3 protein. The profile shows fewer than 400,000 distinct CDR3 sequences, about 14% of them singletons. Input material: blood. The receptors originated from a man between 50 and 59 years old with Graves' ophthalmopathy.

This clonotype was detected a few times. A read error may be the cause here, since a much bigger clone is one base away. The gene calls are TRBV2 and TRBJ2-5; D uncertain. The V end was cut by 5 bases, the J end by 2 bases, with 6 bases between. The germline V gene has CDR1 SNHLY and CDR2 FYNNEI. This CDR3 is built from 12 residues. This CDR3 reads CASSKQQETQYF. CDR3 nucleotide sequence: TGTGCCAGCAGTAAACAACAAGAGACCCAGTACTTC.

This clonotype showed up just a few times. The CDR3: CASSHDSNNEQFF. Here the CDR3 DNA reads TGTGCCAGCAGTCATGACTCAAACAATGAGCAGTTCTTC. V usage is TRBV12-3 or TRBV12-4 and J usage is TRBJ2-1; no firm D call. Trimming stripped 5 bases from V and 5 bases from J, with 10 bases between. The length of the CDR3 is 13 residues.

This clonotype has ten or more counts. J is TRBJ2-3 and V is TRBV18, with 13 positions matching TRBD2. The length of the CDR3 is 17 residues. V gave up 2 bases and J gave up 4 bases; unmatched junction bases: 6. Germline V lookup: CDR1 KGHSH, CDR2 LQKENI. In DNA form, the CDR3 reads TGTGCCAGCTCACCAGGACTAGCGGGAGAAGGCGCAGATACGCAGTATTTT. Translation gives CASSPGLAGEGADTQYF.

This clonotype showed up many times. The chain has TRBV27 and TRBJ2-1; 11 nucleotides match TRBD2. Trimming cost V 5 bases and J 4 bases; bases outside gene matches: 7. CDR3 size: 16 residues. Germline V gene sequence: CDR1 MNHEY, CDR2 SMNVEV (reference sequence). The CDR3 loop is CASSLRLAGPYNEQFF. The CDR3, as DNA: TGTGCCAGCAGTCTGCGACTAGCGGGACCTTACAATGAGCAGTTCTTC.

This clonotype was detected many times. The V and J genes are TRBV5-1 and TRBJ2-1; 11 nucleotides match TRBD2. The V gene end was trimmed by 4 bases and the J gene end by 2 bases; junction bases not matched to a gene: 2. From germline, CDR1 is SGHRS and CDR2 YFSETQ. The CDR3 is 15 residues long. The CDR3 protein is CASSGTSGTYNEQFF. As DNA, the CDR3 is TGCGCCAGCAGCGGGACTAGCGGAACCTACAATGAGCAGTTCTTC.

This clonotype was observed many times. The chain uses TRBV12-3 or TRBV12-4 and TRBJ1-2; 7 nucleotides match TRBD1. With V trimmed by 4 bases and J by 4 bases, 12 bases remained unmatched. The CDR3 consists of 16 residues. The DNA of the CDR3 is TGTGCCAGCAGTTCAAACGGACAGGTTATTGGCTATGGCTACACCTTC. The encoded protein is CASSSNGQVIGYGYTF.

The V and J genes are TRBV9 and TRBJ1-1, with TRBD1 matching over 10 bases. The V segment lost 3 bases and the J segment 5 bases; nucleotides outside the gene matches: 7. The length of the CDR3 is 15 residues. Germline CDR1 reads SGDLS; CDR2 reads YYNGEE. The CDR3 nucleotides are TGTGCCAGCAGCGGGACAGGGGGTATTCAGACTGAAGCTTTCTTT. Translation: CASSGTGGIQTEAFF.

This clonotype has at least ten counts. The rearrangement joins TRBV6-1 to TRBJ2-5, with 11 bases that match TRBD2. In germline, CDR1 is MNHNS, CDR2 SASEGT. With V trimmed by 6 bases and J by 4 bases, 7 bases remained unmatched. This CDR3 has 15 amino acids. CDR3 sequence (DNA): TGTGCCAGCAGCGCGGTAGCGGGAGGGGGAGAGACCCAGTACTTC. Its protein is CASSAVAGGGETQYF.

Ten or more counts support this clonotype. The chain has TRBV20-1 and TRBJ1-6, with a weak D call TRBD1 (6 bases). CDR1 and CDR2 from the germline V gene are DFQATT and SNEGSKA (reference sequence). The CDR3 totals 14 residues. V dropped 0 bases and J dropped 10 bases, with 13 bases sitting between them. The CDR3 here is CSARDTGTSSPLHF. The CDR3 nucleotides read TGCAGTGCTAGAGATACTGGGACAAGCTCACCCCTCCACTTT.